One and the same sample provided the 11 T cell receptor beta chains below, sequenced in a study of beta chain features in type 1 diabetes. The investigators reverse transcribed all of the isolated RNA, so they sequenced expressed TCRB transcripts. Profiled with immunoSEQ multiplex PCR; TCRdb holds only in-frame clones, not every one. The profile shows about 290,000 clones, 7.5% to 9.5% of them singletons. Sequences were obtained from central memory CD4+ T cells from blood. The receptors here all came from a woman between 18 and 29 years old in good health.

This clone was counted a few times. The rearrangement links TRBV2 to TRBJ2-5, with D possibly being TRBD2 (5 bases). The CDR3 contains 14 residues. V lost 8 bases to trimming and J lost 2 bases, with 15 bases between them. Germline V gene data show CDR1 as SNHLY and CDR2 as FYNNEI. CDR3 DNA: TGTGCCAGCCGAGTAACGAGCGGACAAGAGACCCAGTACTTC. It codes for CASRVTSGQETQYF. The full variable domain, rest sourced from reference TRBV2 and TRBJ2-5, is EPEVTQTPSHQVTQMGQEVILRCVPISNHLYFYWYRQILGQKVEFLVSFYNNEISEKSEIFDDQFSVERPDGSNFTLKIRSTKLEDSAMYFCASRVTSGQETQYFGPGTRLLVL.

This chain uses TRBV18 with TRBJ2-7; 14 bases fit TRBD2. CDR3 size: 15 residues. The V segment lost 5 bases and the J segment 6 bases; nucleotides outside the gene matches: 6. Germline-derived CDR1 and CDR2 are KGHSH and LQKENI. CDR3 DNA: TGTGCCAGCTCAAGGGGACTAGCGGGAGTATCCGAGCAGTACTTC. It yields the protein CASSRGLAGVSEQYF.

This clone was seen ten or more times. This chain connects TRBV7-9 to TRBJ2-4; D is uncertain. Germline lookup yields CDR1 SEHNR and CDR2 FQNEAQ (reference sequence). The CDR3 runs to 13 residues. V was cut by 5 bases and J by 2 bases, with 7 bases left in between. CDR3 sequence (DNA): TGTGCCAGCAGCCCCGGGCCCAAAAACATTCAGTACTTC. Amino acids: CASSPGPKNIQYF.

This clone occurred a few times. V and J are TRBV5-1 and TRBJ1-2; 7 positions match TRBD1. J gave up 4 bases and V 7 bases, and 16 bases lay outside the gene matches. Germline V gene lookup returns CDR1 SGHRS and CDR2 YFSETQ. The CDR3 totals 16 residues. The CDR3 bases are TGCGCCAGCGGGAAGAGCTCGAGACAGGGATTCTATGGCTACACCTTC. It specifies CASGKSSRQGFYGYTF.

The chain has TRBV18 and TRBJ2-5, with D perhaps matching TRBD1 (6 bases). CDR1 is KGHSH, CDR2 LQKENI, per germline. The CDR3 consists of 15 residues. The V gene lost 0 bases and the J gene lost 5 bases, with 13 bases spanning the gap. This chain's CDR3 is CASSPPSQGRETQYF. For the CDR3, the DNA is TGTGCCAGCTCACCACCCTCACAGGGCCGTGAGACCCAGTACTTC.

This chain uses TRBV18 with TRBJ2-1, with D possibly matching TRBD1 (5 bases). V lost 3 bases and J lost 4, with 10 bases in between. The V gene's germline CDR1 is KGHSH and CDR2 LQKENI. This CDR3 region has 14 residues. CDR3 sequence reads: CASSPRQPYNEQFF. The CDR3 region has the DNA TGTGCCAGCTCACCGAGACAGCCATACAATGAGCAGTTCTTC.

The rearrangement links TRBV2 to TRBJ2-3, with D tentatively TRBD2 (6 bases). Trimming took off 6 bases at V and 1 base at J, with 14 bases between the two ends. There are 15 residues in the CDR3. CDR1 and CDR2 (germline): SNHLY, FYNNEI. CDR3 amino acids: CASRPLSGGTDTQYF. The CDR3 nucleotides read TGTGCCAGCAGGCCTCTTTCGGGAGGCACAGATACGCAGTATTTT.

The table lists this clone with a few counts. The rearrangement links TRBV9 to TRBJ2-3; 12 bases are shared with TRBD2. The CDR3 is 18 amino acids. J was trimmed by 2 bases and V by 0 bases; bases with no gene match: 7. Germline V gene lookup returns CDR1 SGDLS and CDR2 YYNGEE. The CDR3 sequence: CASSVGLTSGRSTDTQYF. The DNA for the CDR3 is TGTGCCAGCAGCGTAGGTTTGACTAGCGGGAGATCCACAGATACGCAGTATTTT.

The V and J genes are TRBV11-2 and TRBJ2-1; either TRBD1 or TRBD2 may fit D (5 bases each). Germline V gene sequence: CDR1 SGHAT, CDR2 FQNNGV. The CDR3 loop spans 17 amino acids. V was pared by 5 bases and J by 4 bases, with 21 bases between. The CDR3 sequence is CASSPGLGPGKYNEQFF. In nucleotides, the CDR3 is TGTGCCAGCAGCCCGGGATTGGGGCCGGGGAAGTACAATGAGCAGTTCTTC.

CDR3: CASSLDPLGTGELFF. CDR3 DNA: TGCGCCAGCAGCTTGGACCCCCTCGGAACCGGGGAGCTGTTTTTT. J is TRBJ2-2 and V is TRBV5-1; D is uncertain. This CDR3 has 15 amino acids. With 0 bases removed from V and 5 bases from J, the gap between germline ends came to 11 bases. The germline gives CDR1 SGHRS, CDR2 YFSETQ.

This clone came up a few times. The rearrangement links TRBV9 to TRBJ2-1; 8 nucleotides agree with TRBD2. V was clipped by 0 bases and J by 2 bases; unmatched bases: 7. Germline lookup yields CDR1 SGDLS and CDR2 YYNGEE. The CDR3 extends over 17 amino acids. CDR3 in amino acids: CASSVGVAGWAYNEQFF. The CDR3 nucleotides read TGTGCCAGCAGCGTAGGGGTAGCGGGATGGGCCTACAATGAGCAGTTCTTC.